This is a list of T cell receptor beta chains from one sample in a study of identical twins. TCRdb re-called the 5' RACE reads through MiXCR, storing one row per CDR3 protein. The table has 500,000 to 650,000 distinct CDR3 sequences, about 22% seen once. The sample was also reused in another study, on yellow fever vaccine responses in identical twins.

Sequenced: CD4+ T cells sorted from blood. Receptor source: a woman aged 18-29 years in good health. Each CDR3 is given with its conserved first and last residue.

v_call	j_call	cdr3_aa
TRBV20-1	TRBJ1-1	CSAREGTANTEAFF
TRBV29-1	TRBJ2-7	CSVRDRGQRYEQYF
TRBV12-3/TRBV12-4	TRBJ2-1	CASSDRVGKFF
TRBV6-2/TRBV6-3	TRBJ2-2	CASSSLASTGELFF
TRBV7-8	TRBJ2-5	CASSLELAEETQYF
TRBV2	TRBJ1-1	CASSGVGEAFF
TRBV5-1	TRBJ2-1	CASSLEASSSYNEQFF
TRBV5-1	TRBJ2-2	CASSLGTRISGELFF
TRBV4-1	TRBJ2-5	CASSQVASGGEETQYF
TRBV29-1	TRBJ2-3	CSVGSGTSGRADTQYF
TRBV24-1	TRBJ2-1	CATSDRNRVEQFF
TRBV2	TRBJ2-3	CASTLGTDTQYF
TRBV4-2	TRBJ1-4	CASRDQGTAGEKLFF
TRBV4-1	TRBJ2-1	CASSLTDEQFF
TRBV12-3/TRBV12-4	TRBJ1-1	CASSFPRGSTEAFF
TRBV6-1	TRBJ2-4	CASSERARGNIQYF
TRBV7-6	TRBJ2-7	CASSFGTSEGSGYEQYF
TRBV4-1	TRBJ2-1	CASSQEDFSYNEQFF
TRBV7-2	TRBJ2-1	CASSLTIAGGGGEQFF
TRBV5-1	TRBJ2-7	CASSLLHISGHRYEQYF
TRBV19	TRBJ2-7	CASRIRTAFSYEQYF
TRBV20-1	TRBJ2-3	CSARSASGRIVTDTQYF
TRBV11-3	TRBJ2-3	CASSLDALASDTQYF
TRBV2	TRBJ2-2	CASSYSNTNTGELFF
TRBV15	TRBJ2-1	CATSRGRGPNGRTYNEQFF
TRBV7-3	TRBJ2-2	CASSPSGTENTGELFF
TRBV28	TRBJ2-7	CASRTGERIYEQYF
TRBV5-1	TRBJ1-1	CASSHSSSRNTEAFF
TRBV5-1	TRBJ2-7	CASSLGTEAYEQYF
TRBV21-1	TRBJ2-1	CASSTPQGKLNEQFF
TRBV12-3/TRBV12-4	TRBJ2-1	CASSWAPPVNEQFF